One T cell receptor beta chain is described in this entry. This sample is drawn from a study of identical twins. CDR1 is SQVTM and CDR2 is ANQGSEA in the germline V gene. This CDR3 spans 14 amino acids. Trimming took 5 bases from V and 0 from J, leaving 13 bases between them. Each CDR3 protein gets one entry after TCRdb re-called the 5' RACE reads with MiXCR. Of approximately 680,000 distinct CDR3 sequences listed, about 7.1% are singletons. Another study also made use of these data, one on yellow fever vaccine responses in identical twins.

This receptor was identified in a woman in her late teens or twenties in good health. The sample consisted of PBMCs. V and J are TRBV29-1 and TRBJ2-5; D not certain. The CDR3 sequence is CSVQPLLNQETQYF. CDR3 nucleotides: TGCAGCGTTCAGCCTTTGTTGAACCAAGAGACCCAGTACTTC.